This entry concerns a single TCR beta chain. One entry per CDR3 protein, called by TCRdb with MiXCR from the RT-PCR reads. The repertoire holds roughly 700,000 distinct CDR3 sequences, about 14% seen once, with 6.5% to 8.5% in the top ten. The data are from a study of response to subunit inactivated influenza vaccine. V lost 4 bases to trimming and J lost 2 bases, with 17 bases between them. The CDR3 extends over 15 amino acids. From germline, CDR1 is DFQATT and CDR2 SNEGSKA (reference sequence). Sequencing was performed on PBMCs from blood, taken roughly 15 days before vaccination. The V call is TRBV20-1, the J call TRBJ1-2; unclear D gene. The TCR comes from a man aged 45-65 years who received an inactivated influenza vaccine. The CDR3 DNA sequence: TGCAGTGCTAAGGGTTCTGGGCGGGGAAACTATGGCTACACCTTC. This codes for CSAKGSGRGNYGYTF.